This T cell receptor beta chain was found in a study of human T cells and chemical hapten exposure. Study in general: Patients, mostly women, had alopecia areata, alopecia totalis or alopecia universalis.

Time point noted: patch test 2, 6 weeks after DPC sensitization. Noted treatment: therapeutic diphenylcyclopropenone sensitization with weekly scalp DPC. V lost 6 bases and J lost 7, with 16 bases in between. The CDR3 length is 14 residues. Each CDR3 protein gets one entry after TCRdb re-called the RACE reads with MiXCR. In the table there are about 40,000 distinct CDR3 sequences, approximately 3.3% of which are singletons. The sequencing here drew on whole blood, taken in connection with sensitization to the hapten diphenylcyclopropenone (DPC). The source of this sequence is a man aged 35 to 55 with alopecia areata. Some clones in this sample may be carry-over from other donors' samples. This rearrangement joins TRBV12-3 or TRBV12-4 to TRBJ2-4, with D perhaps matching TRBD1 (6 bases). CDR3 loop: CASSWGRARNIQYF. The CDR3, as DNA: TGTGCCAGCAGCTGGGGGCGAGCAAGGAACATTCAGTACTTC.